The 25 T cell receptor beta chains below were found in one sample sequenced in a study of blood T cell repertoires in COVID-19. The protocol was immunoSEQ multiplex PCR, while the TCRdb copy is restricted to in-frame clones and leaves out a portion. The data contain about 270,000 clones, 85% of them singletons. The sequenced material came from peripheral blood. Source of these receptors: a human donor in a cohort sampled during active COVID-19.

The V and J genes are TRBV3-1 (or the pseudogene TRBV3-2) and TRBJ2-2; 10 bases match TRBD2. Unmatched junction bases numbered 10, after V lost 8 bases and J lost 7 bases. Germline CDR1 LGHDT, CDR2 YNNKEL (reference sequence). The CDR3 is made up of 15 amino acids. The CDR3 spells CASGGKREGSGELFF. Written as DNA, the CDR3 is TGTGCCAGCGGCGGGAAGCGGGAGGGAAGCGGGGAGCTGTTTTTT.

As concerns this clone: Since a much larger clone is just one base distant, this may be a read error. Different DNA sequences within this sample yield the same CDR3. V is TRBV6-5 and J is TRBJ1-1; possibly TRBD1 for D (6 bases). This CDR3 region has 14 residues. Trimming cost V 2 bases and J 2 bases, with 9 bases left between them. Germline lookup yields CDR1 MNHEY and CDR2 SVGAGI. CDR3 bases: TGTGCCAGCAGTTACCTACAGGGAAACACTGAAGCTTTCTTT. The encoded protein is CASSYLQGNTEAFF.

The chain links TRBV27 to TRBJ1-2; no definite D call. CDR1 is MNHEY, CDR2 SMNVEV, per germline (reference sequence). This CDR3 spans 13 amino acids. V was cut by 5 bases and J by 8 bases, with 15 bases left in between. This chain's CDR3 is CASSPGSEGGYTF. The CDR3, as DNA: TGTGCCAGCAGTCCCGGGTCCGAGGGCGGCTACACCTTC.

This clone was seen a few times. Here the CDR3 DNA reads TGTGCCAGCAGCTTCCTTAGACAAGAAGCTTTCTTT. Translated, it gives CASSFLRQEAFF. This chain joins TRBV7-9 and TRBJ1-1; no definite D call. Germline V CDR1 and CDR2: SEHNR, FQNEAQ (reference sequence). The ends were cut back, 3 bases at V and 8 bases at J, with 10 bases in the middle. CDR3 length: 12 amino acids.

This clone came up a few times. The V and J genes are TRBV19 and TRBJ1-4, with no clear D. V shed 3 bases and J shed 0 bases, with 11 bases lying between them. Germline V lookup: CDR1 LNHDA, CDR2 SQIVND (reference sequence). This CDR3 is built from 16 residues. CDR3 coding DNA: TGTGCCAGTAGTATCGCCTACTTCGCAACTAATGAAAAACTGTTTTTT. This encodes CASSIAYFATNEKLFF.

Only one count was recorded for this clone. The chain employs TRBV30 and TRBJ2-3, with 11 bases identical to TRBD2. The V gene's germline CDR1 is GTSNPN and CDR2 SVGIG (reference sequence). Unmatched junction bases numbered 10, after V lost 2 bases and J lost 3 bases. The CDR3 is 17 amino acids. The CDR3 bases are TGTGCCTGGAGTCTAGCGGGAGGATGGAGGTTGACAGATACGCAGTATTTT. Translated, it gives CAWSLAGGWRLTDTQYF.

In the case of this clone: At one end, the junction sequence differs from germline, possibly due to a read error. The rearrangement joins TRBV30 to TRBJ1-2, with 7 bases fitting TRBD1. This CDR3 region has 12 residues. Germline CDR1 and CDR2: GTSNPN and SVGIG (reference sequence). CDR3 DNA sequence: TGTGCCTGGAGTGTAAGGGACAGACTACACAACTTC. It codes for CAWSVRDRLHNF.

The chain uses TRBV6-2 or TRBV6-3 and TRBJ2-7, with 14 bases fitting TRBD2. Per the germline V gene, CDR1 is MNHEY and CDR2 is SVGEGT. The V gene end was trimmed by 6 bases and the J gene end by 4 bases; junction bases not matched to a gene: 5. The CDR3 has 15 amino acids. This CDR3 is CASSPGLAGGYEQYF. CDR3 DNA sequence: TGTGCCAGCAGCCCCGGACTAGCGGGGGGTTACGAGCAGTACTTC.

This clone is a singleton in its sample. This rearrangement joins TRBV15 to TRBJ1-1, with D perhaps matching TRBD1 (5 bases). Trimming removed 1 base at V and 1 base at J, with 13 bases between. The CDR3 consists of 16 residues. Germline CDR1 reads LNHNV; CDR2 reads YYDKDF (reference sequence). CDR3 DNA: TGTGCCACCAGCAGAGGGGGGGACGGCGGGAACACTGAAGCTTTCTTT. This codes for CATSRGGDGGNTEAFF.

The chain combines TRBV15 with TRBJ2-1; possibly TRBD2 for D (5 bases). This CDR3 is 16 amino acids long. Germline V gives CDR1 LNHNV, CDR2 YYDKDF (reference sequence). The V gene lost 0 bases and the J gene lost 2 bases, with 11 bases spanning the gap. The CDR3 DNA reads TGTGCCACCAGCAGAGATGGGAAGGGAGCCTACAATGAGCAGTTCTTC. It codes for CATSRDGKGAYNEQFF.

The chain joins TRBV5-1 to TRBJ2-7; 9 positions agree with TRBD2. Germline CDR1 SGHRS, CDR2 YFSETQ. J was trimmed by 4 bases and V by 0 bases; bases with no gene match: 5. There are 15 residues in the CDR3. Here the CDR3 DNA reads TGCGCCAGCAGCTTGGGATCTCTAGCGGGATACGAGCAGTACTTC. Amino acid sequence: CASSLGSLAGYEQYF.

The V call is TRBV7-9, the J call TRBJ1-1; 7 bases are a match to TRBD1. The CDR3 totals 14 residues. CDR1 is SEHNR, CDR2 FQNEAQ, per germline (reference sequence). The V segment lost 3 bases and the J segment 1 base; nucleotides outside the gene matches: 2. The CDR3 DNA reads TGTGCCAGCAGCTTGGCAGGGGGGAACACTGAAGCTTTCTTT. Amino acid sequence: CASSLAGGNTEAFF.

This clone has more than one count but fewer than ten. The rearrangement uses TRBV30 and TRBJ1-6; D ambiguous. Deletions cut 8 bases from V and 10 bases from J, with 18 bases between. The CDR3 loop spans 13 amino acids. CDR1 is GTSNPN and CDR2 is SVGIG in the germline V gene (reference sequence). CDR3 sequence: CAASDLRASPLHF. The CDR3 bases are TGTGCCGCCTCGGACCTGAGGGCATCACCCCTCCACTTT.

CDR3 DNA sequence: TGTGCCACCAGTCGGACGGGAGCAGAGACCCAGTACTTC. Amino acid sequence: CATSRTGAETQYF. V and J are TRBV24-1 and TRBJ2-5, with D possibly being TRBD2 (6 bases). This CDR3 is built from 13 residues. Germline values: CDR1 KGHDR, CDR2 SFDVKD. The V and J ends lost 6 bases and 4 bases respectively, with 11 bases between them.

The sample holds one count of this clone. J is TRBJ1-1 and V is TRBV29-1; 7 bases match TRBD1. With 6 bases clipped from V and 4 bases from J, the junction kept 8 bases outside the gene matches. This CDR3 region has 13 residues. Looked up from germline, CDR1 is SQVTM and CDR2 is ANQGSEA. The DNA of the CDR3 is TGCAGCGTGTTTACAGGGGCCGGCACTGAAGCTTTCTTT. It is translated as CSVFTGAGTEAFF.

As for this clone: This sample also contains other DNA sequences that code for the same CDR3. The V and J genes are TRBV7-8 and TRBJ2-1, with 9 bases fitting TRBD2. Germline V gene data show CDR1 as SGHVS and CDR2 as FQNEAQ. This CDR3 contains 15 residues. The V segment lost 5 bases and the J segment 0 bases; nucleotides outside the gene matches: 2. The CDR3 sequence: CASSRSGSSYNEQFF. The CDR3 DNA is TGTGCCAGCAGCCGTAGCGGGAGCTCCTACAATGAGCAGTTCTTC.

The chain combines TRBV28 with TRBJ2-5, with a possible D match to TRBD1 (5 bases). Trimming shortened V by 2 bases and J by 9 bases, and 10 bases separated the two germline ends. The CDR3 spans 12 residues. Germline V gene lookup returns CDR1 MDHEN and CDR2 SYDVKM. The CDR3 reads CASSLRLGAQYF. DNA of the CDR3: TGTGCCAGCAGTTTAAGGTTAGGGGCCCAGTACTTC.

The chain combines TRBV19 with TRBJ2-1; 9 positions agree with TRBD2. The germline V gene encodes CDR1 LNHDA and CDR2 SQIVND (reference sequence). The CDR3 is 15 residues long. The V gene end was trimmed by 3 bases and the J gene end by 6 bases; junction bases not matched to a gene: 6. CDR3 coding DNA: TGTGCCAGTAGTATTGGGACTAGCCCACCCAATGAGCAGTTCTTC. Protein sequence: CASSIGTSPPNEQFF.

The gene calls are TRBV10-2 and TRBJ1-6; D is perhaps TRBD1 (5 bases). V lost 4 bases to trimming and J lost 10 bases, with 11 bases between them. Per germline, CDR1 WSHSY and CDR2 SAAADI. This CDR3 spans 13 amino acids. This CDR3 is CASSAWQGSPLHF. CDR3 coding DNA: TGCGCCAGCAGTGCGTGGCAGGGCTCACCCCTCCACTTT.

The J gene is TRBJ2-1, the V gene TRBV3-1 (or the pseudogene TRBV3-2), with 10 bases aligning to TRBD2. J gave up 3 bases and V 6 bases, and 5 bases lay outside the gene matches. CDR1 is LGHDT, CDR2 YNNKEL, per germline (reference sequence). The CDR3 loop spans 15 amino acids. The CDR3 nucleotides read TGTGCCAGCAGACCTAGCGGGAGAAGCTACAATGAGCAGTTCTTC. Protein product: CASRPSGRSYNEQFF.

This sequence joins TRBV10-3 and TRBJ2-2; D is uncertain. CDR3 length: 13 amino acids. V was cut by 0 bases and J by 7 bases, with 6 bases left in between. The germline CDR1 and CDR2 sequences are ENHRY and SYGVKD. CDR3 DNA: TGTGCCATCAGTGAGTCCGGTGGCGGGGAGCTGTTTTTT. Protein: CAISESGGGELFF.

The CDR3 is CASSGGISNQPQHF. DNA of the CDR3: TGTGCCAGCAGCGGCGGGATTAGCAATCAGCCCCAGCATTTT. The J gene is TRBJ1-5, the V gene TRBV6-2 or TRBV6-3; D gene uncertain. Trimming cost V 6 bases and J 0 bases, with 9 bases left between them. Per germline, CDR1 MNHEY and CDR2 SVGEGT. The CDR3 is 14 residues long.

J is TRBJ1-4 and V is TRBV19; D might be TRBD1 (5 bases). The V gene's germline CDR1 is LNHDA and CDR2 SQIVND (reference sequence). V gave up 9 bases and J gave up 0 bases, with 14 bases separating them. The CDR3 has 15 amino acids. This CDR3 is CASTVGPATNEKLFF. CDR3 coding DNA: TGTGCCAGCACCGTGGGGCCCGCAACTAATGAAAAACTGTTTTTT.

DNA of the CDR3: TGTGCCAGCCGTAAAGGGGCATCAAGCACAGATACGCAGTATTTT. Translation: CASRKGASSTDTQYF. The chain couples TRBV11-3 to TRBJ2-3; weak D call: TRBD1 (5 bases). Trimming took 8 bases from V and 0 from J, leaving 15 bases between them. The CDR3 runs to 15 residues. The V gene's germline CDR1 is SGHNT and CDR2 YENEEA.

This rearrangement joins TRBV3-1 (or the pseudogene TRBV3-2) to TRBJ2-7; tentative D call: TRBD1 (5 bases). The V gene's germline CDR1 is LGHDT and CDR2 YNNKEL (reference sequence). V was shortened by 4 bases and J by 2 bases, with 15 bases between the two germline ends. The CDR3 runs 15 residues. The CDR3 coding sequence is TGTGCCAGCAGCCGCCCCCAGGGTGGCACCTACGAGCAGTACTTC. Its protein product is CASSRPQGGTYEQYF.